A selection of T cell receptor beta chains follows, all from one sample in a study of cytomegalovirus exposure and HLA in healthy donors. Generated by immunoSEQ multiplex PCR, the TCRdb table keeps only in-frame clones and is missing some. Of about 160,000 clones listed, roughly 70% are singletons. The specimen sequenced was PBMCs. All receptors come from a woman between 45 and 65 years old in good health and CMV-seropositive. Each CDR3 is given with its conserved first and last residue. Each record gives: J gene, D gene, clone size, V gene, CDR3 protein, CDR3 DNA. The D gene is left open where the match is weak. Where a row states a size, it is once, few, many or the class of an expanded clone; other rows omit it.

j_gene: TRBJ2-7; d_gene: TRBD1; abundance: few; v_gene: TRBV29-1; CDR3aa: CSVNAGTGGTYEQYF; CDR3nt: TGCAGCGTGAATGCCGGGACAGGGGGCACCTACGAGCAGTACTTC
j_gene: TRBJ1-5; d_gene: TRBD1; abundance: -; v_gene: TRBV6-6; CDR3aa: CATKDRGNQPQHF; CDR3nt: TGTGCCACCAAGGACAGGGGCAATCAGCCCCAGCATTTT
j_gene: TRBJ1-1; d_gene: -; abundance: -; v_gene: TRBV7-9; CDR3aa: CASSLGQGEAFF; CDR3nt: TGTGCCAGCAGCTTAGGCCAGGGCGAAGCTTTCTTT
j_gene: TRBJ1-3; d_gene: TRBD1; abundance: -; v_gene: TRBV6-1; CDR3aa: CTSSTGGASGNTIYF; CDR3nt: TGTACCAGCAGTACAGGGGGAGCCTCTGGAAACACCATATATTTT
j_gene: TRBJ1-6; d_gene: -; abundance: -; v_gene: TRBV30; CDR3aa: CAWSKQDNSPLHF; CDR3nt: TGTGCCTGGAGTAAACAGGATAATTCACCCCTCCACTTT
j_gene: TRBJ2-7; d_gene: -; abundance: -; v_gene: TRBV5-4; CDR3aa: CASSWQGIHEQYF; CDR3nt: TGTGCCAGCAGCTGGCAGGGGATCCACGAGCAGTACTTC
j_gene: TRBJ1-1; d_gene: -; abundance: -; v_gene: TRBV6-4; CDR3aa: CASRGGTEAFF; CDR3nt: TGTGCCAGCAGGGGAGGGACTGAAGCTTTCTTT
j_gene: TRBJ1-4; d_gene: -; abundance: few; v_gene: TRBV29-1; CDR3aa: CSASESPEKLFF; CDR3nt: TGCAGCGCCAGCGAGTCCCCTGAAAAACTGTTTTTT
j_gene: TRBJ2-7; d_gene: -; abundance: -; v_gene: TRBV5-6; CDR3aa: CASSTDSLPLEQYF; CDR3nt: TGTGCCAGCAGCACGGACAGTCTCCCCCTCGAGCAGTACTTC
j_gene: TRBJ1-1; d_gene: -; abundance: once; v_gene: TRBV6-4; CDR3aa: CANRKQKMNTEAFF; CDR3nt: TGTGCCAACCGCAAACAGAAAATGAACACTGAAGCTTTCTTT
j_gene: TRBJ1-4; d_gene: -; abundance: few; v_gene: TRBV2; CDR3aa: CASSRRPSNEKLFF; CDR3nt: TGTGCCAGCAGTAGGAGGCCGAGTAATGAAAAACTGTTTTTT
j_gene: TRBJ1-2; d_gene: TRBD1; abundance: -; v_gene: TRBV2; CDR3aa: CASRSQAGQLYGYTF; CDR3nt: TGTGCCAGCAGGTCCCAGGCGGGACAGCTTTATGGCTACACCTTC
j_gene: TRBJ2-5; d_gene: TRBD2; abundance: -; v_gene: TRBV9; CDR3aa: CASSEGWGSGGPQETQYF; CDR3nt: TGTGCCAGCAGCGAAGGTTGGGGGAGCGGGGGGCCCCAAGAGACCCAGTACTTC
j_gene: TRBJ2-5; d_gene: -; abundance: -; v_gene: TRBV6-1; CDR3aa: CASSLQQGAETQYF; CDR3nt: TGTGCCAGCAGCCTCCAGCAAGGGGCGGAGACCCAGTACTTC
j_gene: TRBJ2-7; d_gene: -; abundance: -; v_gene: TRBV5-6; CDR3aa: CASSLGGHGSEQYF; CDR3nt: TGTGCCAGCAGCTTGGGGGGACACGGCTCCGAGCAGTACTTC
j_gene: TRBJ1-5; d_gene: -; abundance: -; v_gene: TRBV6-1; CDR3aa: CASSERLSNQPQHF; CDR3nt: TGTGCCAGCAGTGAGAGGCTTAGCAATCAGCCCCAGCATTTT
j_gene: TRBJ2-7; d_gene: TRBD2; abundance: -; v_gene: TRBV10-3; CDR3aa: CAISLAGDVYEQYF; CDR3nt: TGTGCCATCAGTCTAGCGGGAGACGTCTACGAGCAGTACTTC
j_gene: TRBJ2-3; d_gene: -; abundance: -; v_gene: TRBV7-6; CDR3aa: CASSLDHGGGSDTQYF; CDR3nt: TGTGCCAGCAGCTTAGACCACGGGGGAGGATCAGATACGCAGTATTTT
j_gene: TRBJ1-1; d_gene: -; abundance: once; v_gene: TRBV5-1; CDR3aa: CASRPTVNTEAFF; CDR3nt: TGCGCCAGCAGACCAACAGTGAACACTGAAGCTTTCTTT
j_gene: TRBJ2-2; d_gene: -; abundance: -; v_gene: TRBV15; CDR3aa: CATSRRDTGELFF; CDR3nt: TGTGCCACCAGCAGGCGGGACACCGGGGAGCTGTTTTTT
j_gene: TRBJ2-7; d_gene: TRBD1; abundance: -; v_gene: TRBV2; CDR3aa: CASSRDREILYEQYF; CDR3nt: TGTGCCAGCAGCCGGGACAGGGAGATCCTCTACGAGCAGTACTTC
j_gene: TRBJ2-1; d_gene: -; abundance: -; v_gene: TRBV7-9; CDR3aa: CASSLEGGGGRSYNEQFF; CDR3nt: TGTGCCAGCAGCTTAGAAGGAGGGGGGGGCCGGTCCTACAATGAGCAGTTCTTC
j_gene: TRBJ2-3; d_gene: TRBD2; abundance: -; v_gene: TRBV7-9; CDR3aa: CASSLFGGETDTQYF; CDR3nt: TGTGCCAGCAGCTTATTCGGGGGGGAAACAGATACGCAGTATTTT
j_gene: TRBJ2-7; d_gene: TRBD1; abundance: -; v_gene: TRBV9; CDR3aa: CASSAPPGGGEQYF; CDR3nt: TGTGCCAGCAGCGCCCCTCCAGGGGGCGGCGAGCAGTACTTC
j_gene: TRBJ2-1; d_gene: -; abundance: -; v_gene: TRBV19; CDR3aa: CASSIISRRNYNEQFF; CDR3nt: TGTGCCAGTAGTATAATATCTCGGCGGAACTACAATGAGCAGTTCTTC
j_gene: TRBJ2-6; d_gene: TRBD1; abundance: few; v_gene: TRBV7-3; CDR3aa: CASSQRGGTGANVLTF; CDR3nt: TGTGCCAGCAGCCAACGAGGGGGCACTGGGGCCAACGTCCTGACTTTC
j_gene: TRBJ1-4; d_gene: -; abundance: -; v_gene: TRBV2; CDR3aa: CASYRSLNEKLFF; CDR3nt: TGTGCCAGCTACAGAAGCCTTAATGAAAAACTGTTTTTT
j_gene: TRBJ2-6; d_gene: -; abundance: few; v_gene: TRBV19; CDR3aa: CASSILIQTRVLTF; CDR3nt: TGTGCCAGTAGTATCCTAATCCAAACTCGCGTCCTGACTTTC
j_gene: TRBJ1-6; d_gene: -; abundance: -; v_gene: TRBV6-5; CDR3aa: CASSYSPGQEGSPLHF; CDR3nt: TGTGCCAGCAGTTACTCCCCAGGGCAAGAAGGTTCACCCCTCCACTTT
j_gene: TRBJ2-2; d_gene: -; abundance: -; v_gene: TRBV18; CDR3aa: CASSPRWGQDTGELFF; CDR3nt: TGTGCCAGCTCACCACGATGGGGGCAGGACACCGGGGAGCTGTTTTTT
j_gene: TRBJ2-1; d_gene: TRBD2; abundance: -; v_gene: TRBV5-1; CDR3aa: CASSLFSGGPENEQFF; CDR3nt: TGCGCCAGCAGCTTGTTTAGCGGGGGGCCGGAGAATGAGCAGTTCTTC
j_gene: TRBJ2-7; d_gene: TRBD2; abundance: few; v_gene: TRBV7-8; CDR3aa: CASSSIIGTSGYEQYF; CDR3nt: TGTGCCAGCAGCTCCATAATCGGGACTAGCGGGTACGAGCAGTACTTC
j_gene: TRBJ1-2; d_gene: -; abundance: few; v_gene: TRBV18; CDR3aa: CASSPYGVEGYTF; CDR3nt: TGTGCCAGCTCACCATACGGGGTGGAGGGCTACACCTTC
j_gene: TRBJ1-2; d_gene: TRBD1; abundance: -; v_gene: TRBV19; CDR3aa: CASKARGQRSYGYTF; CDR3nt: TGTGCCAGTAAAGCCAGGGGGCAGAGGTCCTATGGCTACACCTTC
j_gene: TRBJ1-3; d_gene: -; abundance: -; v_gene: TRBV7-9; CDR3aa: CASSLAPGNSGDTIYF; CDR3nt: TGTGCCAGCAGCTTAGCCCCAGGGAATTCGGGAGACACCATATATTTT
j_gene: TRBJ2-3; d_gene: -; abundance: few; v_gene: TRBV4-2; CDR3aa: CASSQGAGFYSTDTQYF; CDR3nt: TGTGCCAGCAGCCAGGGCGCGGGGTTCTATAGCACAGATACGCAGTATTTT
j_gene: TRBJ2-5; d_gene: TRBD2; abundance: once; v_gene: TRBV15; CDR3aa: CATSSGLAGVRETQYF; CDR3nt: TGTGCCACCAGCAGCGGGCTAGCGGGGGTAAGAGAGACCCAGTACTTC
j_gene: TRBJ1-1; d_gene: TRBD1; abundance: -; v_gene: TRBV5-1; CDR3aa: CASNQGRGQLNTEAFF; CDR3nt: TGCGCCAGCAACCAGGGTCGGGGACAGTTGAACACTGAAGCTTTCTTT
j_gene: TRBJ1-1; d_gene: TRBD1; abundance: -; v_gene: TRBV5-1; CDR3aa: CASSGRTGGIGTEAFF; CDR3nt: TGCGCCAGCAGCGGAAGGACAGGGGGCATTGGCACTGAAGCTTTCTTT
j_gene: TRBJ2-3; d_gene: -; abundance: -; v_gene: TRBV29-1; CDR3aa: CSAGGLSTDTQYF; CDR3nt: TGCAGCGCTGGAGGGCTTAGCACAGATACGCAGTATTTT
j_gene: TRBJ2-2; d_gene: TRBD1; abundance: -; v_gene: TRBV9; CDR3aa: CASSVNPGQGTGELFF; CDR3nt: TGTGCCAGCAGCGTTAACCCGGGACAGGGAACCGGGGAGCTGTTTTTT
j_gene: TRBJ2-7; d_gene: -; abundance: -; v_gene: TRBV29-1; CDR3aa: CSVRLVERYEQYF; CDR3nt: TGCAGCGTCCGACTAGTTGAGCGTTACGAGCAGTACTTC
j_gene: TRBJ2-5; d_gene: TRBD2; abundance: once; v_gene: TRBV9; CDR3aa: CASSVGGGTQETQYF; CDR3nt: TGTGCCAGCAGCGTAGGCGGGGGGACCCAAGAGACCCAGTACTTC
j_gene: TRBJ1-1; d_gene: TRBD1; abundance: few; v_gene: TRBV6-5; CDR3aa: CASSDQGARAFF; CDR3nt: TGTGCCAGCAGTGACCAGGGGGCCCGGGCTTTCTTT
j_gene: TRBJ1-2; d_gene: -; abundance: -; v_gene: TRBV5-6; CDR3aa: CASSLRLREQGYPF; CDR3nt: TGTGCCAGCAGCTTGCGCTTGAGGGAACAGGGCTACCCCTTC
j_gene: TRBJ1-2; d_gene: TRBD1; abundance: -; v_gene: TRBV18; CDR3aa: CASSPGTGTNYGYTF; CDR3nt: TGTGCCAGCTCACCAGGGACAGGAACTAACTATGGCTACACCTTC